This TCR beta chain originates from a study of cytomegalovirus exposure and HLA in healthy donors. The donors were part of the validation cohort, which consisted of roughly 120 subjects and was separate from the first cohort of 666 subjects. In germline, CDR1 is ENHRY, CDR2 SYGVKD. The CDR3 consists of 11 residues. Trimming shortened V by 8 bases and J by 7 bases, and 9 bases separated the two germline ends. The repertoire was sequenced with immunoSEQ multiplex PCR; TCRdb's copy has only in-frame clones and lacks some. The table shows some 220,000 clones, with under 95% occurring only once. Sequenced input: PBMCs. The clonotype comes from a woman aged 18 to 35 in good health and CMV-seronegative. The V call is TRBV10-3, the J call TRBJ2-4; D unresolved. The CDR3 region is CAIGVDNIQYF. Written as DNA, the CDR3 is TGTGCCATCGGAGTGGATAACATTCAGTACTTC.